These 28 T cell receptor beta chains originate from one sample sequenced in a study of T-cell memory formation after mild COVID-19. TCRdb re-derived calls from the 5' RACE reads in MiXCR, one entry per CDR3 protein. This table has hundreds of thousands of distinct CDR3 sequences, 15% to 20% appearing once. The sample consisted of PBMCs or a T cell subset sorted from them (not recorded which). These receptors were collected from a man younger than 35 who had mild COVID-19 (a few samples of this study predate the infection). Cell type and time point are not known.

The sample holds a few counts of this clonotype. The rearrangement joins TRBV7-2 to TRBJ2-7; 11 bases are a match to TRBD1. The V gene end was trimmed by 5 bases and the J gene end by 6 bases; junction bases not matched to a gene: 12. Per germline, CDR1 SGHTA and CDR2 FQGNSA. The CDR3 runs to 16 residues. DNA of the CDR3: TGTGCCAGCAGCAGGGGACAGGGGGTTGACTTTCGCGAGCAGTACTTC. Its translation: CASSRGQGVDFREQYF.

This clonotype was seen only a few times. The chain links TRBV4-3 to TRBJ1-5; tentatively, D is TRBD1 (5 bases). Between the trimmed V and J ends, which lost 5 bases and 4 bases, there was a span of 12 bases. This CDR3 is 14 amino acids long. Germline V gene lookup returns CDR1 LGHNA and CDR2 YSLEER. DNA for the CDR3: TGCGCCAGCAGCAGAGACAGTTGGAATCAGCCCCAGCATTTT. Encoded protein: CASSRDSWNQPQHF.

The genes are TRBV7-8 and TRBJ2-5; D possibly corresponds to TRBD1 (5 bases). The germline gives CDR1 SGHVS, CDR2 FQNEAQ. Between the trimmed V and J ends, which lost 1 base and 2 bases, there was a span of 11 bases. This CDR3 spans 15 amino acids. CDR3 protein: CASSLGGSQQETQYF. The CDR3, as DNA: TGTGCCAGCAGCTTAGGGGGCTCCCAACAAGAGACCCAGTACTTC.

This clonotype has ten or more counts. V is TRBV29-1 and J is TRBJ1-1; 8 bases align to TRBD1. The CDR3 spans 14 residues. The germline CDR1 and CDR2 sequences are SQVTM and ANQGSEA. The J segment lost 11 bases and the V segment lost 3 bases, leaving 14 bases of the junction unmatched. The CDR3 reads CSVEHGTGNILAFF. The CDR3 DNA is TGCAGCGTTGAGCACGGGACAGGAAACATTTTGGCTTTCTTT.

This clonotype was detected only a few times. The chain combines TRBV20-1 with TRBJ2-7; D may be TRBD1 or TRBD2 (6 bases each). Germline values: CDR1 DFQATT, CDR2 SNEGSKA (reference sequence). V lost 3 bases and J 0 bases, leaving 21 bases between the germline ends. The CDR3 sequence is 17 residues long. CDR3 region: CSARSGQGTFPSYEQYF. CDR3 coding DNA: TGCAGTGCTAGGAGCGGGCAGGGGACTTTCCCCTCCTACGAGCAGTACTTC.

This rearrangement joins TRBV7-9 to TRBJ1-3; no clear D gene. Germline V CDR1 and CDR2: SEHNR, FQNEAQ (reference sequence). The CDR3 totals 10 residues. V lost 10 bases to trimming and J lost 7 bases, with 8 bases between them. CDR3 region: CATRANTIYF. In DNA, the CDR3 is TGTGCCACTAGGGCGAACACCATATATTTT.

The genes are TRBV24-1 and TRBJ2-2, with D unclear. Germline loops: CDR1 KGHDR, CDR2 SFDVKD. This CDR3 has 13 residues. Trimming stripped 7 bases from V and 7 bases from J, with 12 bases between. CDR3 sequence: CATRRSSGGELFF. Written as DNA, the CDR3 is TGTGCCACCAGGAGGAGCAGTGGCGGGGAGCTGTTTTTT.

This chain links TRBV7-2 with TRBJ1-3, with no clear D. Trimming took 3 bases from V and 2 from J, leaving 8 bases between them. The CDR3 length is 14 residues. CDR1 is SGHTA, CDR2 FQGNSA, per germline. CDR3 DNA sequence: TGTGCCAGCAGCTTTAGGGAGCCTGGAAACACCATATATTTT. Its translation is CASSFREPGNTIYF.

This clonotype was found many times. The chain employs TRBV20-1 and TRBJ2-7, with D perhaps matching TRBD1 (6 bases). From germline, CDR1 is DFQATT and CDR2 SNEGSKA (reference sequence). The CDR3 contains 15 residues. The germline V and J ends were trimmed by 3 bases and 0 bases, with 15 bases remaining between them. CDR3 sequence: CSASSDSWSSYEQYF. The CDR3 region has the DNA TGCAGTGCTAGTTCGGACAGTTGGAGCTCCTACGAGCAGTACTTC.

This clonotype has only a few counts. The chain recombines TRBV6-5 with TRBJ2-1; 12 nucleotides align to TRBD2. The CDR3 sequence is 19 residues long. Germline trimming cut 5 bases from V and 0 bases from J; bases unmatched to any gene: 11. Germline CDR1 and CDR2: MNHEY and SVGAGI. CDR3 sequence (DNA): TGTGCCAGCAGTGCCAGACTAGCGGGGGCCCAGACCTCCTACAATGAGCAGTTCTTC. This sequence encodes CASSARLAGAQTSYNEQFF.

This clonotype has only a few counts. This chain joins TRBV24-1 and TRBJ1-1, with TRBD1 identical over 11 bases. From germline, CDR1 is KGHDR and CDR2 SFDVKD. V dropped 5 bases and J dropped 3; count of bases not matched to a gene: 1. CDR3 length: 14 amino acids. The CDR3 DNA sequence: TGTGCCACCAGTGGGGGACAGGGGGACACTGAAGCTTTCTTT. It encodes CATSGGQGDTEAFF.

This clonotype was counted at least ten times. The rearrangement joins TRBV9 to TRBJ2-1, with D perhaps TRBD2 (6 bases). The germline CDR1 and CDR2 sequences are SGDLS and YYNGEE. The CDR3 has 15 amino acids. Trimming shortened V by 0 bases and J by 2 bases, and 9 bases separated the two germline ends. The CDR3 spells CASSVEEGPYNEQFF. The CDR3 DNA follows: TGTGCCAGCAGCGTAGAGGAGGGGCCCTACAATGAGCAGTTCTTC.

This clonotype was seen more than once but under ten times. The chain joins TRBV20-1 to TRBJ2-5; 14 bases align to TRBD2. CDR1 and CDR2 (germline): DFQATT, SNEGSKA (reference sequence). This CDR3 is built from 18 residues. V was clipped by 5 bases and J by 0 bases; unmatched bases: 11. The CDR3 bases are TGCAGTGCTCCGGAGAAACGGACTAGCGGGGGGTACCAAGAGACCCAGTACTTC. Protein product: CSAPEKRTSGGYQETQYF.

The chain carries TRBV7-2 and TRBJ2-3; 8 bases are a match to TRBD1. The V gene's germline CDR1 is SGHTA and CDR2 FQGNSA. V trimming: 5 bases; J trimming: 2 bases; junction bases outside the gene matches: 3. There are 14 residues in the CDR3. This CDR3 reads CASSRDRFTDTQYF. CDR3 DNA: TGTGCCAGCAGCCGGGACAGGTTCACAGATACGCAGTATTTT.

This clonotype was counted between two and nine times. The chain uses TRBV4-2 and TRBJ2-7, with TRBD1 matching 12 bases. CDR1 and CDR2 (germline): LGHNA, YNFKEQ. This CDR3 comprises 16 residues. V dropped 4 bases and J dropped 4; count of bases not matched to a gene: 8. The CDR3: CASSPSGTGGPYEQYF. The CDR3 DNA follows: TGTGCCAGCAGCCCATCCGGGACAGGGGGCCCTTACGAGCAGTACTTC.

The chain recombines TRBV6-2 or TRBV6-3 with TRBJ1-2, with a weak D call TRBD1 (5 bases). The length of the CDR3 is 13 residues. Germline lookup yields CDR1 MNHEY and CDR2 SVGEGT. V was shortened by 6 bases and J by 4 bases, with 12 bases between the two germline ends. The CDR3 is CASSLTAIYGYTF. The CDR3 DNA reads TGTGCCAGCAGCTTGACAGCGATCTATGGCTACACCTTC.

Only a few counts were recorded for this clonotype. V usage is TRBV5-1 and J usage is TRBJ1-5, with a weak D call TRBD1 (6 bases). Germline CDR1 is SGHRS and CDR2 is YFSETQ. The CDR3 extends over 14 amino acids. Trimming removed 4 bases from V and 1 base from J, with 9 bases in between. The CDR3 sequence: CASSMGGSNQPQHF. CDR3 DNA: TGCGCCAGCAGCATGGGGGGCAGCAATCAGCCCCAGCATTTT.

The chain joins TRBV4-3 to TRBJ2-1; 7 bases agree with TRBD2. Germline lookup yields CDR1 LGHNA and CDR2 YSLEER. The CDR3 has 15 amino acids. The junction had 3 bases not matched to a gene; V was cut back by 4 bases and J by 0 bases. This chain's CDR3 is CASSRSGVSYNEQFF. DNA of the CDR3: TGCGCCAGCAGCCGGAGCGGGGTCTCCTACAATGAGCAGTTCTTC.

This clonotype appeared many times. V usage is TRBV7-9 and J usage is TRBJ2-1, with TRBD1 matching 9 bases. The CDR3 has 13 residues. With 4 bases clipped from V and 6 bases from J, the junction kept 1 base outside the gene matches. Germline V gives CDR1 SEHNR, CDR2 FQNEAQ (reference sequence). CDR3 residues: CASSSTGGNEQFF. In DNA, the CDR3 is TGTGCCAGCAGCTCGACAGGGGGCAATGAGCAGTTCTTC.

The chain combines TRBV12-3 or TRBV12-4 with TRBJ2-7, with TRBD2 matching over 7 bases. The junction had 2 bases not matched to a gene; V was cut back by 1 base and J by 5 bases. The CDR3 runs 13 residues. Here the CDR3 DNA reads TGTGCCAGCAGTTTAGGGGAGGGCGACGAGCAGTACGTC. Translated: CASSLGEGDEQYV.

This chain links TRBV20-1 with TRBJ2-7; D possibly uses TRBD1 or TRBD2 (5 bases each). This CDR3 contains 14 residues. The ends were cut back, 0 bases at V and 0 bases at J, with 9 bases in the middle. Germline V gene sequence: CDR1 DFQATT, CDR2 SNEGSKA (reference sequence). CDR3 sequence (DNA): TGCAGTGCTAGAGATGGGGGTAGCTCCTACGAGCAGTACTTC. Translated: CSARDGGSSYEQYF.

This clonotype has more than one count but fewer than ten. The V and J genes are TRBV4-1 and TRBJ2-2; 9 positions match TRBD2. Germline values: CDR1 MGHRA, CDR2 YSYEKL. The CDR3 length is 17 residues. J lost 2 bases, V lost 7 bases, and 11 bases had no gene match. The CDR3 DNA reads TGCGCCAGCACCTCCGTTCTAGCGGGATCCAACACCGGGGAGCTGTTTTTT. Residues: CASTSVLAGSNTGELFF.

The chain couples TRBV20-1 to TRBJ1-2, with no clear D. The CDR3 is made up of 12 amino acids. The V gene's germline CDR1 is DFQATT and CDR2 SNEGSKA (reference sequence). V lost 3 bases, J lost 1 base, and 6 bases lay in between. The CDR3: CSASILNYGYTF. The DNA of the CDR3 is TGCAGTGCTAGTATCCTTAACTATGGCTACACCTTC.

This clonotype showed up many times. The chain has TRBV3-1 and TRBJ1-5; TRBD1 aligns across 10 bases. CDR3 length: 16 amino acids. Germline CDR1 is LGHDT and CDR2 is YNNKEL (reference sequence). V shed 3 bases, J shed 6 bases, and the junction held 8 bases outside the gene matches. The CDR3 DNA reads TGTGCCAGCAGCCAGTCCGGGACAGGGGTTTTTCAGCCCCAGCATTTT. The encoded protein is CASSQSGTGVFQPQHF.

This clonotype has more than one count but fewer than ten. V and J are TRBV6-2 or TRBV6-3 and TRBJ2-1, with 7 bases lining up with TRBD2. J was trimmed by 8 bases and V by 11 bases; bases with no gene match: 15. The germline CDR1 and CDR2 sequences are MNHEY and SVGEGT. There are 14 residues in the CDR3. CDR3 in DNA: TGTGCCTCGAAGCGGGTAGCGGGCTTAGATGAGCAGTTCTTC. Encoded protein: CASKRVAGLDEQFF.

This clonotype was picked up many times. The rearrangement joins TRBV6-5 to TRBJ1-1; the D gene is possibly TRBD1 (5 bases). Trimming left V 3 bases short and J 4 bases short, with 18 bases between. The CDR3 length is 16 residues. Germline-derived CDR1 and CDR2 are MNHEY and SVGAGI. CDR3 region: CASSYRRGPGGTEAFF. The DNA for the CDR3 is TGTGCCAGCAGTTATAGGAGGGGCCCGGGGGGCACTGAAGCTTTCTTT.

The rearrangement links TRBV4-1 to TRBJ2-1, with a weak D call TRBD2 (5 bases). Germline CDR1 reads MGHRA; CDR2 reads YSYEKL. The CDR3 runs 13 residues. V was clipped by 1 base and J by 7 bases, with 8 bases between them. The DNA for the CDR3 is TGCGCCAGCAGCCAAGTCCTAGCAAATGAGCAGTTCTTC. Amino acids: CASSQVLANEQFF.

J is TRBJ1-2 and V is TRBV1; the table assigns TRBD1, which was not confirmed against the DNA. TRBV1 is a pseudogene. The length of the CDR3 is 16 residues. CDR3 sequence reads: CTSSRFRGRHNYGYTF. In nucleotides, the CDR3 is TGCACCAGCAGCCGCTTCAGGGGTCGCCATAACTATGGCTACACCTTC.